Listed here are 23 T cell receptor beta chains from one sample, sequenced in a study of blood T cell repertoires in COVID-19. Libraries were prepared by immunoSEQ multiplex PCR; TCRdb keeps only in-frame clonotypes and omits some of them. The table lists 50,000 to 75,000 clones, around 76% of them singletons. Specimen: peripheral blood. All receptors come from a human donor in a cohort sampled during active COVID-19.

The DNA for the CDR3 is TGCAGCGTTGAGGCGACAACTAACTATGGCTACACCTTC. Its protein is CSVEATTNYGYTF. V gene TRBV29-1 combines with J gene TRBJ1-2; D remains unclear. The germline V gene has CDR1 SQVTM and CDR2 ANQGSEA. CDR3 length equals 13 residues. Trimming stripped 3 bases from V and 0 bases from J, with 8 bases between.

The chain is built from TRBV5-1 and TRBJ2-3, with 10 bases aligning to TRBD2. J lost 0 bases, V lost 0 bases, and 4 bases had no gene match. The CDR3 has 17 residues. Germline loops: CDR1 SGHRS, CDR2 YFSETQ. This chain's CDR3 is CASSLVTSGASTDTQYF. Written as DNA, the CDR3 is TGCGCCAGCAGCTTGGTTACTAGCGGGGCTAGCACAGATACGCAGTATTTT. Looking up the rest from reference TRBV5-1 and TRBJ2-3 gives the full variable domain: KAGVTQTPRYLIKTRGQQVTLSCSPISGHRSVSWYQQTPGQGLQFLFEYFSETQRNKGNFPGRFSGRQFSNSRSEMNVSTLELGDSALYLCASSLVTSGASTDTQYFGPGTRLTVL.

The rearrangement uses TRBV6-5 and TRBJ2-2, with 10 positions matching TRBD2. Germline CDR1 is MNHEY and CDR2 is SVGAGI. The CDR3 length is 15 residues. V was pared by 8 bases and J by 4 bases, with 7 bases of the junction left unmatched. Here the CDR3 DNA reads TGTGCCAGCCAAGTAGTAGCGGGGGGCACCGGGGAGCTGTTTTTT. Translation: CASQVVAGGTGELFF.

V usage is TRBV28 and J usage is TRBJ1-4; D call uncertain. The CDR3 has 15 amino acids. The V and J ends lost 5 bases and 3 bases respectively, with 13 bases between them. Germline values: CDR1 MDHEN, CDR2 SYDVKM. In DNA form, the CDR3 reads TGTGCCAGCAGTACCACATCGCGGTCTAATGAAAAACTGTTTTTT. This translates into CASSTTSRSNEKLFF.

The rearrangement uses TRBV19 and TRBJ2-4, with 8 bases identical to TRBD1. CDR1 and CDR2 (germline): LNHDA, SQIVND (reference sequence). The CDR3 is 13 residues long. J gave up 4 bases and V 5 bases, and 1 base lay outside the gene matches. The CDR3 protein is CASSWDRKNIQYF. The DNA for the CDR3 is TGTGCCAGTAGTTGGGACAGGAAAAACATTCAGTACTTC.

The chain uses TRBV7-3 and TRBJ2-5; 8 nucleotides align to TRBD2. After removal of 5 bases from V and 5 bases from J, the junction contained 4 bases not matched to a gene. The germline CDR1 and CDR2 sequences are SGHTA and FQGTGA. The CDR3 sequence is 13 residues long. This chain's CDR3 is CASSPGGRETQYF. The CDR3 bases are TGTGCCAGCAGCCCGGGGGGGCGTGAGACCCAGTACTTC.

The V call is TRBV6-5, the J call TRBJ1-2; D is ambiguous. The V and J ends lost 0 bases and 10 bases respectively, with 12 bases between them. CDR1 is MNHEY, CDR2 SVGAGI, per germline. The CDR3 contains 13 residues. The CDR3 spells CASSYSLEATYTF. The CDR3 coding sequence is TGTGCCAGCAGTTACTCGTTAGAAGCCACCTACACCTTC.

The chain is built from TRBV11-2 and TRBJ1-5; maybe TRBD1 (5 bases). CDR1 and CDR2 (germline): SGHAT, FQNNGV. Trimming pared 0 bases from V and 2 bases from J, leaving 11 bases between. CDR3 size: 16 residues. CDR3 bases: TGTGCCAGCAGCTTAGAGGGCAGGGCAGGCAATCAGCCCCAGCATTTT. Its translation is CASSLEGRAGNQPQHF. Full variable domain (rest looked up from reference TRBV11-2 and TRBJ1-5): EAGVAQSPRYKIIEKRQSVAFWCNPISGHATLYWYQQILGQGPKLLIQFQNNGVVDDSQLPKDRFSAERLKGVDSTLKIQPAKLEDSAVYLCASSLEGRAGNQPQHFGDGTRLSIL.

This chain joins TRBV5-1 and TRBJ2-2; 7 bases agree with TRBD1. Trimming removed 0 bases from V and 7 bases from J; junction bases left unmatched: 9. The V gene's germline CDR1 is SGHRS and CDR2 YFSETQ. The CDR3 contains 16 residues. The CDR3 reads CASSLGLTGSNGELFF. The CDR3 bases are TGCGCCAGCAGCTTGGGGTTGACAGGGTCTAACGGGGAGCTGTTTTTT.

The chain combines TRBV30 with TRBJ1-1; D remains unclear. The length of the CDR3 is 11 residues. The V end was cut by 8 bases, the J end by 1 base, with 8 bases between. Germline lookup yields CDR1 GTSNPN and CDR2 SVGIG (reference sequence). The CDR3 nucleotides read TGTGCCGCGGTAAGGAACACTGAAGCTTTCTTT. Its protein is CAAVRNTEAFF.

This chain connects TRBV18 to TRBJ2-3, with 7 bases that match TRBD2. CDR3 size: 16 residues. The V segment lost 0 bases and the J segment 1 base; nucleotides outside the gene matches: 4. CDR1 and CDR2 from the germline V gene are KGHSH and LQKENI. The CDR3 is CASSPPREQGTDTQYF. The DNA of the CDR3 is TGTGCCAGCTCACCACCGCGGGAGCAGGGCACAGATACGCAGTATTTT. The whole variable domain, filled in from reference TRBV18 and TRBJ2-3, reads NAGVMQNPRHLVRRRGQEARLRCSPMKGHSHVYWYRQLPEEGLKFMVYLQKENIIDESGMPKERFSAEFPKEGPSILRIQQVVRGDSAAYFCASSPPREQGTDTQYFGPGTRLTVL.

The chain employs TRBV6-1 and TRBJ2-7, with a tentative D call TRBD1 (5 bases). Deletions cut 6 bases from V and 2 bases from J, with 14 bases between. This CDR3 has 14 residues. Germline CDR1 MNHNS, CDR2 SASEGT. DNA for the CDR3: TGTGCCAGCAGCTCTACGACAGCCACCTACGAGCAGTACTTC. Protein sequence: CASSSTTATYEQYF.

This chain uses TRBV3-1 (or the pseudogene TRBV3-2) with TRBJ2-7, with D unresolved. Germline V CDR1 and CDR2: LGHDT, YNNKEL (reference sequence). The length of the CDR3 is 13 residues. V shed 4 bases and J shed 6 bases, with 13 bases lying between them. The CDR3 protein is CASSLVGSGEQYF. In nucleotides, the CDR3 is TGTGCCAGCAGCCTCGTCGGGTCGGGCGAGCAGTACTTC.

The sample holds one count of this clone. The gene calls are TRBV12-3 or TRBV12-4 and TRBJ2-7, with a tentative D call TRBD1 (6 bases). V was shortened by 8 bases and J by 3 bases, with 14 bases between the two germline ends. The CDR3 consists of 13 residues. Here the CDR3 reads CASPTGTDYEQYF. The CDR3 DNA sequence: TGTGCCAGCCCAACAGGGACGGACTACGAGCAGTACTTC.

The V and J genes are TRBV15 and TRBJ2-5; possibly TRBD1 for D (5 bases). CDR3 length equals 13 residues. Trimming took off 1 base at V and 3 bases at J, with 6 bases between the two ends. The germline gives CDR1 LNHNV, CDR2 YYDKDF (reference sequence). The CDR3 here is CATSRAREETQYF. Written as DNA, the CDR3 is TGTGCCACCAGCAGAGCCAGGGAAGAGACCCAGTACTTC. Supplemented by reference TRBV15 and TRBJ2-5, the full variable domain reads DAMVIQNPRYQVTQFGKPVTLSCSQTLNHNVMYWYQQKSSQAPKLLFHYYDKDFNNEADTPDNFQSRRPNTSFCFLDIRSPGLGDTAMYLCATSRAREETQYFGPGTRLLVL.

The V and J genes are TRBV6-1 and TRBJ1-6; 10 bases are shared with TRBD1. Germline loops: CDR1 MNHNS, CDR2 SASEGT. V lost 5 bases, J lost 8 bases, and 3 bases stayed unmatched. CDR3 length: 14 residues. DNA for the CDR3: TGTGCCAGCAGTTCGGGACAGGGGTATTCACCCCTCCACTTT. Amino acids: CASSSGQGYSPLHF.

This clone has more than one count but fewer than ten. This rearrangement joins TRBV4-2 to TRBJ1-3; a possible D gene is TRBD1 (5 bases). This CDR3 comprises 16 residues. Germline V gives CDR1 LGHNA, CDR2 YNFKEQ. Deletions cut 0 bases from V and 0 bases from J, with 9 bases between. The CDR3 loop reads CASSQDRGFSGNTIYF. CDR3 nucleotides: TGTGCCAGCAGCCAAGATCGGGGGTTCTCTGGAAACACCATATATTTT.

The genes are TRBV10-2 and TRBJ2-7, with 7 bases lining up with TRBD1. The germline gives CDR1 WSHSY, CDR2 SAAADI. V dropped 2 bases and J dropped 3; count of bases not matched to a gene: 10. CDR3 size: 16 residues. CDR3: CASSERGVTGLYEQYF. DNA of the CDR3: TGCGCCAGCAGTGAGAGGGGCGTGACAGGGCTCTACGAGCAGTACTTC.

This clone was seen only a few times. In the same sample, other DNA sequences code for this CDR3. The chain carries TRBV6-2 or TRBV6-3 and TRBJ2-1, with 7 bases lining up with TRBD2. This CDR3 has 15 residues. With V trimmed by 0 bases and J by 3 bases, 2 bases remained unmatched. The germline V gene encodes CDR1 MNHEY and CDR2 SVGEGT. CDR3 nucleotide sequence: TGTGCCAGCAGTTACTCCGGGGGGTTCTACAATGAGCAGTTCTTC. Translated, it gives CASSYSGGFYNEQFF.

This clone was picked up a small number of times. This may arise from a read error, as a much more abundant clone is one base away. The V call is TRBV2, the J call TRBJ2-3; TRBD2 aligns across 9 bases. After removal of 0 bases from V and 0 bases from J, the junction contained 7 bases not matched to a gene. Germline CDR1 and CDR2: SNHLY and FYNNEI. The length of the CDR3 is 18 residues. The CDR3 reads CASSEAGRGGASTDTQYF. CDR3 DNA: TGTGCCAGCAGTGAAGCGGGGCGGGGGGGCGCTAGCACAGATACGCAGTATTTT.

Only a few counts were recorded for this clone. CDR3 sequence: CASSYTGGTEAFF. For the CDR3, the DNA is TGTGCCAGCAGTTATACAGGGGGCACTGAAGCTTTCTTT. J is TRBJ1-1 and V is TRBV6-2 or TRBV6-3, with 8 nucleotides matching TRBD1. The CDR3 is made up of 13 amino acids. In germline, CDR1 is MNHEY, CDR2 SVGEGT. The ends lost 3 bases at V and 4 bases at J; junction bases unmatched: 1.

J is TRBJ2-5 and V is TRBV10-3, with 7 bases matching TRBD1. The CDR3 totals 13 residues. Germline CDR1 ENHRY, CDR2 SYGVKD. Losses at the gene ends were 5 bases for V and 4 bases for J; bases not matched to a gene: 4. The CDR3 here is CAISRNRGETQYF. CDR3 DNA sequence: TGTGCCATCAGTCGGAACAGGGGAGAGACCCAGTACTTC.

This clone showed up just a few times. This sequence joins TRBV5-1 and TRBJ2-2, with D maybe TRBD2 (6 bases). The CDR3 totals 16 residues. Germline CDR1 reads SGHRS; CDR2 reads YFSETQ. The V gene lost 0 bases and the J gene lost 4 bases, with 13 bases spanning the gap. The DNA for the CDR3 is TGCGCCAGCAGCTTGGCGTCTAGCGCGGGCACCGGGGAGCTGTTTTTT. It codes for CASSLASSAGTGELFF.